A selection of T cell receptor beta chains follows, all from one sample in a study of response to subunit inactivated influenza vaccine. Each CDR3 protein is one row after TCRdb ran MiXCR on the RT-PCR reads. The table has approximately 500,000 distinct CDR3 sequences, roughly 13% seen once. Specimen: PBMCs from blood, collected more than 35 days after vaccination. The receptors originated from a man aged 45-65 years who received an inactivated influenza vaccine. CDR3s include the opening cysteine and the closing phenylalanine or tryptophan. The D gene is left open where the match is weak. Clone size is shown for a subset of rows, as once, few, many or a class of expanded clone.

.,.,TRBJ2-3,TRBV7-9,CASSPMGGQITDTQYF,TGTGCCAGCAGCCCGATGGGGGGGCAGATCACAGATACGCAGTATTTT
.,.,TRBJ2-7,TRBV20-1,CSARPRVGAYEQYF,TGCAGTGCTAGACCCAGGGTAGGGGCCTACGAGCAGTACTTC
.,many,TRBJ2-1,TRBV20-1,CSARGVGWSYNEQFF,TGCAGTGCTAGAGGAGTGGGTTGGTCCTACAATGAGCAGTTCTTC
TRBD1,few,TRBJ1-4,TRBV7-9,CASSLYDRVEEKLFF,TGTGCCAGCAGCTTATACGACAGGGTGGAGGAAAAACTGTTTTTT
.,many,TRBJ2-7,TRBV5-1,CASSISGGSYEQYF,TGCGCCAGCAGCATTTCCGGAGGCAGCTACGAGCAGTACTTC
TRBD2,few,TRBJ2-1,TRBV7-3,CASSPRLAGGPWNEQFF,TGTGCCAGCAGCCCTAGACTAGCGGGAGGGCCTTGGAATGAGCAGTTCTTC
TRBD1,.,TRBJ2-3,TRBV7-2,CASSRDRVRADTQYF,TGTGCCAGCAGCCGCGACAGGGTTCGAGCAGATACGCAGTATTTT
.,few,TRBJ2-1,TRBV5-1,CASSLIGALGPILDNEQFF,TGCGCCAGCAGCTTGATTGGCGCGCTGGGGCCAATTCTCGACAATGAGCAGTTCTTC
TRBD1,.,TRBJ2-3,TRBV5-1,CASNGQGVADTQYF,TGCGCCAGCAACGGACAGGGGGTGGCAGATACGCAGTATTTT
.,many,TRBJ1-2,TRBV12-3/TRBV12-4,CASSFPGRYGYTF,TGTGCCAGCAGTTTCCCAGGGCGCTATGGCTACACCTTC
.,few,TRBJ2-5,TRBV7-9,CASSKNPAGTQYF,TGTGCCAGCAGCAAAAACCCCGCCGGGACCCAGTACTTC
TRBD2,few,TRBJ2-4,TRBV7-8,CASSFGPGAGGKNIQYF,TGTGCCAGCAGCTTCGGACCAGGGGCGGGGGGCAAAAACATTCAGTACTTC
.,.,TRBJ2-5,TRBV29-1,CSVEPLRAEETQYF,TGCAGCGTTGAACCGTTGCGGGCCGAAGAGACCCAGTACTTC
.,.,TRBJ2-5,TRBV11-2,CASTWGETQYF,TGTGCCAGCACCTGGGGGGAGACCCAGTACTTC
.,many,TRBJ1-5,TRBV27,CASSLREGQPQHF,TGTGCCAGCAGTTTACGGGAAGGTCAGCCCCAGCATTTT
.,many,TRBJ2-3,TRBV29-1,CSVLTFSTDTQYF,TGCAGCGTTCTCACTTTTAGCACAGATACGCAGTATTTT
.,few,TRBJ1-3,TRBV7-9,CASSTHAAGNTIYF,TGTGCCAGCAGCACCCACGCGGCGGGAAACACCATATATTTT
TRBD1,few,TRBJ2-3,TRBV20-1,CSAGTGGFTDTQYF,TGCAGTGCTGGGACAGGGGGTTTCACAGATACGCAGTATTTT
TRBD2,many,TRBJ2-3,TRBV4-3,CASSHTSGSWKDTQYF,TGCGCCAGCAGCCATACTAGCGGGAGTTGGAAAGATACGCAGTATTTT
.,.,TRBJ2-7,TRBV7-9,CASSPSGGEQYF,TGTGCCAGCAGCCCTAGTGGGGGCGAGCAGTACTTC
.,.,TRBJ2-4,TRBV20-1,CSVGRELAKNIQYF,TGCAGTGTAGGACGGGAACTAGCCAAAAACATTCAGTACTTC
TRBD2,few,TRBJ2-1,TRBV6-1,CASSLTSGNEQFF,TGTGCCAGCAGTCTTACTAGCGGCAATGAGCAGTTCTTC
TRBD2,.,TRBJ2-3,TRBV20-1,CSVLQRETIADTQYF,TGCAGTGTTCTCCAGCGGGAGACGATAGCAGATACGCAGTATTTT
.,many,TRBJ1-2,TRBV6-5,CASSYSGIHNYGYTF,TGTGCCAGCAGTTACTCCGGGATCCATAACTATGGCTACACCTTC
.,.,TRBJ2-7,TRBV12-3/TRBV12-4,CASSFMGRGTYEQYF,TGTGCCAGCAGTTTTATGGGACGGGGAACCTACGAGCAGTACTTC
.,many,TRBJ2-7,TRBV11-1,CASSLEGPYEQYF,TGTGCCAGCAGCTTAGAGGGACCTTACGAGCAGTACTTC
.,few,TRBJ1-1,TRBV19,CASSTSGNTEAFF,TGTGCCAGTAGCACCTCGGGGAACACTGAAGCTTTCTTT
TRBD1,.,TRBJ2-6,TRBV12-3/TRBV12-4,CASSLRRRGLSTGANVLTF,TGTGCCAGCAGTTTACGCCGCAGGGGGCTATCTACTGGGGCCAACGTCCTGACTTTC
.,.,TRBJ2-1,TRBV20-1,CSARDRGSFRFNEQFF,TGCAGTGCTAGAGATCGAGGCTCTTTCCGATTCAATGAGCAGTTCTTC
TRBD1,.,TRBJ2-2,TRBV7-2,CASSWTGRYTGELFF,TGTGCCAGCAGCTGGACAGGGAGGTACACCGGGGAGCTGTTTTTT
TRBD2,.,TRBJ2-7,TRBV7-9,CASSSSGATLQQYF,TGTGCCAGCAGCTCTAGCGGGGCCACTTTGCAGCAGTACTTC
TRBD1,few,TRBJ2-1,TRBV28,CASLGTGGRNEQFF,TGTGCCAGTTTAGGGACAGGGGGTCGGAATGAGCAGTTCTTC
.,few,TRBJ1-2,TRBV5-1,CASSSNRGYTF,TGCGCCAGCAGCTCAAATCGAGGCTACACCTTC
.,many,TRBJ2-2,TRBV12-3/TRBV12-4,CASSLAPAIAGELFF,TGTGCCAGCAGTTTAGCGCCGGCTATAGCCGGGGAGCTGTTTTTT
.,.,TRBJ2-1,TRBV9,CASSTTSGAAYNEQFF,TGTGCCAGCAGCACCACATCGGGGGCTGCTTACAATGAGCAGTTCTTC
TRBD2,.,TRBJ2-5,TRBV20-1,CSARRPLAGETQYF,TGCAGTGCTAGAAGGCCCCTAGCGGGAGAGACCCAGTACTTC
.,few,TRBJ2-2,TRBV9,CASSVALGELFF,TGTGCCAGCAGCGTAGCTCTCGGGGAGCTGTTTTTT
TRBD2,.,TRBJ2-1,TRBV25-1,CASSPGLAVIYEQFF,TGTGCCAGCAGTCCGGGACTAGCGGTGATCTATGAGCAGTTCTTC
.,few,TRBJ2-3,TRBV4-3,CASSQGTRRVPPDTQYF,TGCGCCAGCAGCCAGGGTACGCGTAGGGTCCCACCAGATACGCAGTATTTT
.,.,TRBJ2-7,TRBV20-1,CSARGQVDEQYF,TGCAGTGCTAGAGGGCAGGTGGACGAGCAGTACTTC
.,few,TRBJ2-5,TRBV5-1,CASSPGPGNQETQYF,TGCGCCAGCAGCCCCGGGCCGGGAAACCAAGAGACCCAGTACTTC
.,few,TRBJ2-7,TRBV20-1,CSARVNREYEQYF,TGCAGTGCTAGAGTTAACAGGGAGTACGAGCAGTACTTC
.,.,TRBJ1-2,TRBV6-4,CASSVGDNYGYTF,TGTGCCAGCAGTGTGGGGGATAACTATGGCTACACCTTC
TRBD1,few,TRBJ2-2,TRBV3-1,CASSPSGQPGQLFF,TGTGCCAGCAGCCCCTCGGGACAGCCTGGTCAGCTGTTTTTT
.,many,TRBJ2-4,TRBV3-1,CASSQSPAPGVNIQYF,TGTGCCAGCAGCCAATCCCCGGCCCCAGGGGTGAACATTCAGTACTTC
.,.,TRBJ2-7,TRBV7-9,CASSLAYGEGSYEQYF,TGTGCCAGCAGCTTAGCGTATGGGGAAGGCTCCTACGAGCAGTACTTC
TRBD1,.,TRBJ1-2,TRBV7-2,CASSLGVGQGIGYTF,TGTGCCAGCAGCTTAGGTGTGGGACAGGGCATTGGCTACACCTTC